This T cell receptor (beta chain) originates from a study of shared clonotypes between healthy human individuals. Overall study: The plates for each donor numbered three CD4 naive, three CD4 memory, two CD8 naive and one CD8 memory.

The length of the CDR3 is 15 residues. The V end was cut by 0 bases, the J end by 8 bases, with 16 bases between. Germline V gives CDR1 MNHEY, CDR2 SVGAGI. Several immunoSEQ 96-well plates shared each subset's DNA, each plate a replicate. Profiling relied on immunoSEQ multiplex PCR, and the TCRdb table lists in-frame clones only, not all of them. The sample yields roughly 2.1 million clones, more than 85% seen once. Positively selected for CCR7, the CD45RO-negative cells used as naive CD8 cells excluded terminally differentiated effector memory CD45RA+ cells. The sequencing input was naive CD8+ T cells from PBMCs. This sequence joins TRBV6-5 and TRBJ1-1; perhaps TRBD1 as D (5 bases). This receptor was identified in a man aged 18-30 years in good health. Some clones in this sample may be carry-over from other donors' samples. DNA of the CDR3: TGTGCCAGCAGTTACTCGATAGGGGTCCCTCTCGAAGCTTTCTTT. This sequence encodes CASSYSIGVPLEAFF.